The 8 T cell receptor beta chains presented below share a single source sample, sequenced in a study of identical twins' blood T cells. Each CDR3 protein gets one entry after TCRdb re-called the 5' RACE reads with MiXCR. The sample holds about 370,000 distinct CDR3 sequences, approximately 30% seen once. Sequencing was performed on PBMCs. Receptors were obtained from a woman between 18 and 50 years old in good health.

This clonotype was detected only a few times. The CDR3 loop reads CASRVPGTWNTGELFF. The DNA of the CDR3 is TGTGCCAGCAGAGTTCCGGGGACCTGGAACACCGGGGAGCTGTTTTTT. The V call is TRBV2, the J call TRBJ2-2; D is perhaps TRBD1 or TRBD2 (5 bases each). The CDR3 runs to 16 residues. Germline CDR1 SNHLY, CDR2 FYNNEI. V lost 6 bases, J lost 1 base, and 15 bases lay in between.

This chain links TRBV19 with TRBJ2-3, with TRBD1 matching over 8 bases. CDR3 size: 13 residues. The V and J ends lost 8 bases and 1 base, in that order; junction bases with no gene match: 2. Per germline, CDR1 LNHDA and CDR2 SQIVND (reference sequence). CDR3 in DNA: TGTGCCAGTCACAGGGGGGGCACAGATACGCAGTATTTT. Protein sequence: CASHRGGTDTQYF.

This clonotype was counted between two and nine times. V gene TRBV10-3 combines with J gene TRBJ1-4, with 8 bases lining up with TRBD1. The junction had 5 bases not matched to a gene; V was cut back by 4 bases and J by 7 bases. This CDR3 region has 14 residues. CDR1 is ENHRY and CDR2 is SYGVKD in the germline V gene. Here the CDR3 reads CAISVDRVGEKLFF. The CDR3 DNA sequence: TGTGCCATCAGTGTGGACAGGGTGGGTGAAAAACTGTTTTTT.

The chain uses TRBV2 and TRBJ1-1; no definite D call. The V gene's germline CDR1 is SNHLY and CDR2 FYNNEI. The V and J ends lost 8 bases and 6 bases respectively, with 19 bases between them. CDR3 length equals 14 residues. The CDR3 sequence: CASLLITRASEAFF. CDR3 coding DNA: TGTGCCAGCCTACTCATAACAAGGGCTTCTGAAGCTTTCTTT.

The genes are TRBV20-1 and TRBJ2-3, with 14 bases lining up with TRBD2. Germline CDR1 reads DFQATT; CDR2 reads SNEGSKA (reference sequence). The trim removed 7 bases at V and 6 bases at J, leaving 12 bases unmatched. The CDR3 has 16 amino acids. As DNA, the CDR3 is TGCAGTGTTGCTTCCGGGACTAGCGGGAGAGATGATACGCAGTATTTT. Protein: CSVASGTSGRDDTQYF.

This clonotype was counted at least ten times. The chain couples TRBV6-5 to TRBJ1-5, with no clear D. Trimming left V 6 bases short and J 4 bases short, with 10 bases between. CDR1 MNHEY and CDR2 SVGAGI come from the germline V gene. The CDR3 is made up of 13 amino acids. The CDR3 sequence is CASRININQPQHF. CDR3 in DNA: TGTGCCAGCAGGATCAATATTAATCAGCCCCAGCATTTT.

This clonotype has a handful of counts. The CDR3 sequence: CASSEEWAHEQFF. The DNA of the CDR3 is TGTGCCAGCAGTGAAGAGTGGGCGCATGAGCAGTTCTTC. The chain couples TRBV2 to TRBJ2-1; D is undetermined. This CDR3 is built from 13 residues. With 1 base removed from V and 8 bases from J, the gap between germline ends came to 9 bases. Germline V gene data show CDR1 as SNHLY and CDR2 as FYNNEI.

This clonotype was seen only a few times. The chain links TRBV12-3 or TRBV12-4 to TRBJ1-1; perhaps TRBD1 as D (6 bases). The CDR3 runs 14 residues. The V and J ends lost 6 bases and 1 base respectively, with 12 bases between them. The CDR3 here is CASSQGHGNTEAFF. CDR3 coding DNA: TGTGCCAGCAGCCAGGGACATGGGAACACTGAAGCTTTCTTT.